This T cell receptor (beta chain) is drawn from a study of radiotherapy plus CTLA-4 blockade in lung cancer. Worth noting for this clone: Its antigen is as yet unknown.

This CDR3 is built from 18 residues. V lost 5 bases and J 5 bases, leaving 28 bases between the germline ends. The V gene's germline CDR1 is SGHAT and CDR2 FQNNGV. Points from the study as a whole: Some TCR clones had been derived from tumors. These clones expanded in peripheral blood after radiotherapy plus ipilimumab. Early blood T cell clone changes and increased post-radiation serum interferon-beta were reportedly the strongest response predictors.

The method was immunoSEQ multiplex PCR; TCRdb's version includes in-frame clones alone and lacks a portion of them. The sample shows 84,000 or so clones, around 83% of them seen only once. The sample was peripheral blood, taken from a patient treated with radiotherapy plus ipilimumab. The rearrangement links TRBV11-2 to TRBJ2-7, with a weak D call TRBD2 (6 bases). The clonotype comes from a human donor with non-small cell lung cancer that progressed on radiotherapy plus ipilimumab. CDR3 amino acids: CASSLHTYTSKRNDEQYF. Written as DNA, the CDR3 is TGTGCCAGCAGCCTCCACACATATACTAGCAAACGAAACGACGAGCAGTACTTC.